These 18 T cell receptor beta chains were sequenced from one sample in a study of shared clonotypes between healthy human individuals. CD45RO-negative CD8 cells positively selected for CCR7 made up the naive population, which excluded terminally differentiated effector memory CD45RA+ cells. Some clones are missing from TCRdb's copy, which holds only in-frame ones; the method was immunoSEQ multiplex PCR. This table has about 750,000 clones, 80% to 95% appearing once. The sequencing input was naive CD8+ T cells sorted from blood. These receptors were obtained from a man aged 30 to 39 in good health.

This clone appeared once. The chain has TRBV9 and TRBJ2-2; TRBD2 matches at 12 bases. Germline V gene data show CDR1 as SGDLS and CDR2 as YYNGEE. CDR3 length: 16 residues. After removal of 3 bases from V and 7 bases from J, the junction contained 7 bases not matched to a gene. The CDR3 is CASSDLAGGPVGELFF. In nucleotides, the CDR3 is TGTGCCAGCAGCGACCTAGCGGGAGGGCCCGTCGGGGAGCTGTTTTTT.

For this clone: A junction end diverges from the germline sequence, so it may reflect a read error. The CDR3 DNA follows: TGTGCTAGCAGCTTACAGGAGGGCTACGAGCAGTACTTC. Translated, it gives CASSLQEGYEQYF. The chain couples TRBV7-7 to TRBJ2-5; D might be TRBD2 (6 bases). TRBJ2-7 explains the end of the DNA better; the J call may be wrong. CDR3 length: 13 residues. Germline CDR1 and CDR2: SSHAT and FNYEAQ (reference sequence).

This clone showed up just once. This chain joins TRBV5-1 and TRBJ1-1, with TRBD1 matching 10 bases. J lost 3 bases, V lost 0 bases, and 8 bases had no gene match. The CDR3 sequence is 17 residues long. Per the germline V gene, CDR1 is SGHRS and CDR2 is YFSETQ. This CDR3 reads CASSLAVDRGLHTEAFF. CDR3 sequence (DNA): TGCGCCAGCAGCTTGGCCGTAGACAGGGGGCTGCACACTGAAGCTTTCTTT.

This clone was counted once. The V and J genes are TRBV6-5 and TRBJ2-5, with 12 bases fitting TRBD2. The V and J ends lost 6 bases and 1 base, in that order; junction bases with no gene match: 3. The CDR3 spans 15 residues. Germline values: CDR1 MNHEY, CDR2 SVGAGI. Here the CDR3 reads CASSLAGGSQETQYF. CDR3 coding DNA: TGTGCCAGCAGCCTAGCGGGAGGGTCCCAAGAGACCCAGTACTTC.

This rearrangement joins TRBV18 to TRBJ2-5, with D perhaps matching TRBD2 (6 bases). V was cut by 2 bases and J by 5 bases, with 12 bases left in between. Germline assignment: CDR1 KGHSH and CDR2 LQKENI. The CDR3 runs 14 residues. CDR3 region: CASSPTEGRETQYF. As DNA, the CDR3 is TGTGCCAGCTCACCAACGGAGGGCCGCGAGACCCAGTACTTC.

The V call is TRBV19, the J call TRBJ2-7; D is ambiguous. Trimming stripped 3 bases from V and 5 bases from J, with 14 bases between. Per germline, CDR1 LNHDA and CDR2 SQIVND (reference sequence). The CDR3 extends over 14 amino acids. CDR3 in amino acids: CASSIRLGRDEQYF. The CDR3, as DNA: TGTGCCAGTAGTATCCGGCTAGGAAGAGACGAGCAGTACTTC. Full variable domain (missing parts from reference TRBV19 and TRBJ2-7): DGGITQSPKYLFRKEGQNVTLSCEQNLNHDAMYWYRQDPGQGLRLIYYSQIVNDFQKGDIAEGYSVSREKKESFPLTVTSAQKNPTAFYLCASSIRLGRDEQYFGPGTRLTVT.

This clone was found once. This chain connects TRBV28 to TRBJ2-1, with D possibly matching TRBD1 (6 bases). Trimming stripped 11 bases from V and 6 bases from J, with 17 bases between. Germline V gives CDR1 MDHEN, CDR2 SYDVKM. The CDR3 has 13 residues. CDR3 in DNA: TGTGCCTCAGGGGAACCTTTGGGCAATGAGCAGTTCTTC. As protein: CASGEPLGNEQFF.

The CDR3, as DNA: TGTGCCAGCAGGGAAATCGCCGGGACAGGGTCCAAAGAGCAGTACTTC. Its protein product is CASREIAGTGSKEQYF. The rearrangement links TRBV28 to TRBJ2-7; 9 bases are a match to TRBD1. This CDR3 is 16 amino acids long. Germline V gene sequence: CDR1 MDHEN, CDR2 SYDVKM. Germline trimming cut 6 bases from V and 7 bases from J; bases unmatched to any gene: 16.

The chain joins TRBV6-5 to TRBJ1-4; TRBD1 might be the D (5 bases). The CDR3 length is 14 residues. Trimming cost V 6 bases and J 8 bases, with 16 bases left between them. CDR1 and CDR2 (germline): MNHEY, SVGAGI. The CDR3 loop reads CASRGTTLGEKLFF. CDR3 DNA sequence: TGTGCCAGCAGGGGGACGACCTTGGGGGAAAAACTGTTTTTT.

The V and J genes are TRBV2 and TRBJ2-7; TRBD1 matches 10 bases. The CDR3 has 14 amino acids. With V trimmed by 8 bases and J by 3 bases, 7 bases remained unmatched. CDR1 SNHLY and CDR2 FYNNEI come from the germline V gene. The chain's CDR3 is CASGADRGNYEQYF. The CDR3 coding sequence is TGTGCCAGCGGGGCGGACAGGGGGAACTACGAGCAGTACTTC.

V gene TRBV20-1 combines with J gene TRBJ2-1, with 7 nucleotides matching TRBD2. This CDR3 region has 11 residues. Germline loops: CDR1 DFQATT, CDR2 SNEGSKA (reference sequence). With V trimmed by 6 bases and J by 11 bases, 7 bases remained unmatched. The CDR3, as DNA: TGCAGTGCCAGACTGACTAGCCAGCAGTTCTTC. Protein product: CSARLTSQQFF.

The CDR3 region has the DNA TGTGCCAGCCAACGAGGACAGGGGGTTATTGACGAGCAGTACTTC. It specifies CASQRGQGVIDEQYF. The gene calls are TRBV27 and TRBJ2-7; TRBD1 matches at 10 bases. This CDR3 is built from 15 residues. V lost 8 bases to trimming and J lost 5 bases; unmatched junction nucleotides: 12. From germline, CDR1 is MNHEY and CDR2 SMNVEV (reference sequence).

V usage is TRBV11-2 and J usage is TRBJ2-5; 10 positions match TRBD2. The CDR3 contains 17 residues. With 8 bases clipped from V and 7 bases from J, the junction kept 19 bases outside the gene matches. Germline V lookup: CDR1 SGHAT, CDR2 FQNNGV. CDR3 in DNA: TGTGCCAGCGGGCGGGAGTCACGGACTAGCGGTCGTGTGACCCAGTACTTC. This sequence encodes CASGRESRTSGRVTQYF.

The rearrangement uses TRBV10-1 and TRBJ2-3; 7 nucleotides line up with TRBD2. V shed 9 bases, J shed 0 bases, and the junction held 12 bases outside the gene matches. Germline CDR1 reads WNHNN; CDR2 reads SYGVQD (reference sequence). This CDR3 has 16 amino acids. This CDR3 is CARAIGERGSTDTQYF. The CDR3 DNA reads TGCGCCAGGGCAATAGGTGAGCGGGGTAGCACAGATACGCAGTATTTT.

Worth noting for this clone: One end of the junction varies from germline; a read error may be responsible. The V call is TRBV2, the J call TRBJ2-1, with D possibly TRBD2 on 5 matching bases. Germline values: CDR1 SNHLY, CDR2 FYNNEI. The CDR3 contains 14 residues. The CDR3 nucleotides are TGTGCCAGCAGGGAAGGAGGTTCGCACAATGAGCAGTTCTTC. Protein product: CASREGGSHNEQFF.

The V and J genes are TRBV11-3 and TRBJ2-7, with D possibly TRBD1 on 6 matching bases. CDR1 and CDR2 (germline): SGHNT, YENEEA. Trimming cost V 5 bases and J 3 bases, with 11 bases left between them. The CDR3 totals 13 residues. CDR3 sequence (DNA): TGTGCCAGCAGCCTTACAGGGATCTACGAGCAGTACTTC. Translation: CASSLTGIYEQYF.

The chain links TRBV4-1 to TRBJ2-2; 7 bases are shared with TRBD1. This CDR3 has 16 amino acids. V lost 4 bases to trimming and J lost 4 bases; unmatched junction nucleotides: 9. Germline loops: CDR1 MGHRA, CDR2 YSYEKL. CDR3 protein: CASSRSTGTITGELFF. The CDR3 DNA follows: TGCGCCAGCAGCCGGTCGACAGGGACGATCACCGGGGAGCTGTTTTTT.

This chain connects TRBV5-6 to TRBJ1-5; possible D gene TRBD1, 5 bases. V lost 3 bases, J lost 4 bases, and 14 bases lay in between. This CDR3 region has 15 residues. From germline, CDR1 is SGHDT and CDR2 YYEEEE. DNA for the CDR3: TGTGCCAGCAGCTCCTGGGACGGGGGGAATCAGCCCCAGCATTTT. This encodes CASSSWDGGNQPQHF.